These T cell receptor beta chains were read from a single sample in a study of OX40 agonist ivuxolimab in advanced cancers. Repertoires were generated with immunoSEQ multiplex PCR, while TCRdb's copy carries only in-frame clones and drops some. The sample lists about 68,000 clones, more than 75% occurring once. Specimen: CD4+ or CD8+ T cells sorted from blood, collected in a trial of the OX40 agonist ivuxolimab. These receptors all stem from an adult with an advanced solid tumor such as melanoma, head and neck, liver or kidney cancer. The CDR3 runs from the conserved cysteine through the conserved F or W. Fields, in order: clone size, J gene, D gene, V gene, CDR3 DNA, CDR3 protein. A D gene is named only where the DNA matches it firmly. Where a row states a size, it is once, few, many or the class of an expanded clone; other rows omit it.

.	TRBJ1-2	TRBD1	TRBV5-1	TGCGCCAGCAGCTCCGACAGGGGAAGGAATGGCTACACCTTC	CASSSDRGRNGYTF
many	TRBJ1-4	.	TRBV13	TGTGCCAGCAGCTTAGGCGGGACGGGAGAAAAACTGTTTTTT	CASSLGGTGEKLFF
once	TRBJ1-2	TRBD1	TRBV29-1	TGCAGCGTTGACTTGGACAGGGGGCCTGGCTACACCTTC	CSVDLDRGPGYTF
.	TRBJ2-5	TRBD1	TRBV10-3	TGTGCCATCAGTGACCGGGACAGGGACCCCCAAGAGACCCAGTACTTC	CAISDRDRDPQETQYF
.	TRBJ1-1	.	TRBV6-5	TGTGCCAGCAGTTTCGATGGGAACACTGAAGCTTTCTTT	CASSFDGNTEAFF
.	TRBJ2-5	.	TRBV7-7	TGTGCTAGCAGCGACGGGCGGGGAGGGACCCAGTACTTC	CASSDGRGGTQYF
.	TRBJ2-5	TRBD2	TRBV27	TGTGCCAGCAGCGGCGGGGGGGCTGGAGAAGAGACCCAGTACTTC	CASSGGGAGEETQYF
.	TRBJ2-7	.	TRBV11-2	TGTGCCAGCAGCTTAGGGGGGGTTGGCGACGAGCAGTACTTC	CASSLGGVGDEQYF
.	TRBJ1-2	TRBD1	TRBV5-1	TGCGCCAGCAGCTTACAGGGGGTGAACTATGGCTACACCTTC	CASSLQGVNYGYTF
.	TRBJ2-2	.	TRBV7-3	TGTGCCAGCAGCGTAGAAACCGGGGAGCTGTTTTTT	CASSVETGELFF
.	TRBJ2-3	.	TRBV12-5	TGTGCTAGTGGTTTGGTACGAGACGGACAGCCTAGCACAGATACGCAGTATTTT	CASGLVRDGQPSTDTQYF
.	TRBJ2-2	.	TRBV29-1	TGCAGCGCCGACCTTACAACGCACACCGGGGAGCTGTTTTTT	CSADLTTHTGELFF
.	TRBJ1-1	.	TRBV27	TGTGCCAGCAGTTTATCCGGGGGGAACACTGAAGCTTTCTTT	CASSLSGGNTEAFF
.	TRBJ2-1	.	TRBV15	TGTGCCACCAGCAGCATTAGCGGCGATGAGCAGTTCTTC	CATSSISGDEQFF
.	TRBJ2-7	.	TRBV6-1	TGTGCCAGCAAAGCCGAGAACGGCCGACGCGAGCAGTACTTC	CASKAENGRREQYF
.	TRBJ1-2	.	TRBV9	TGTGCCAGCAGCCCTCTCAGGGAAGGGAGCTATGGCTACACCTTC	CASSPLREGSYGYTF
.	TRBJ1-3	.	TRBV4-3	TGCGCCAGCAGCCAAGAGAGGGCTGCTGGAAACACCATATATTTT	CASSQERAAGNTIYF
.	TRBJ1-2	TRBD1	TRBV5-1	TGCGCCAGCAGCCACCGGACAGGAGCTAACTATGGCTACACCTTC	CASSHRTGANYGYTF
.	TRBJ2-7	TRBD1	TRBV5-6	TGTGCCAGCAGCTATGAGACAGGGTTTTCCCCTGTCCGCTACGAGCAGTACTTC	CASSYETGFSPVRYEQYF
.	TRBJ2-5	.	TRBV6-5	TGTGCCAGCAGTTACCCGGGGAAAGAGACCCAGTACTTC	CASSYPGKETQYF
.	TRBJ2-5	.	TRBV7-9	TGTGCCAGCAGCTTAGGACTAAGGGCCCGGGACCGAGGGGAGACCCAGTACTTC	CASSLGLRARDRGETQYF
.	TRBJ1-5	.	TRBV7-8	TGTGCCAGCAGCCACCACAGGGACCTTCAGCCCCAGCATTTT	CASSHHRDLQPQHF
.	TRBJ2-7	.	TRBV5-1	TGCGCCAGCAGCGGGGGGCCTCCCTCCTACGAGCAGTACTTC	CASSGGPPSYEQYF
.	TRBJ1-1	TRBD1	TRBV10-3	TGTGCCACACTGGACAGGATTAACACTGAAGCTTTCTTT	CATLDRINTEAFF
.	TRBJ2-5	.	TRBV7-2	TGTGCCAGCAGCCTACGGCGGGCCCAAGAGACCCAGTACTTC	CASSLRRAQETQYF
.	TRBJ2-7	.	TRBV5-1	TGCGCCAGCAGCTTGTCTTCGCTCGCCTACGAGCAGTACTTC	CASSLSSLAYEQYF
.	TRBJ1-1	.	TRBV10-3	TGTGCCATCAGTGCGGCTGAAAGTATGAACACTGAAGCTTTCTTT	CAISAAESMNTEAFF
.	TRBJ1-2	.	TRBV5-6	TGTGCCAGCAGCTTGCAGGGTCTCGGCCTCTATGGCTACACCTTC	CASSLQGLGLYGYTF
.	TRBJ1-1	.	TRBV4-3	TGCGCCAGCAGCCAAGTCTTTTCAAGTACTGAAGCTTTCTTT	CASSQVFSSTEAFF